Sequencing of this T cell receptor (beta chain) was carried out in a study of T cell changes during pregnancy in multiple sclerosis. Germline CDR1 MNHNS, CDR2 SASEGT. The CDR3 consists of 14 residues. With V trimmed by 8 bases and J by 6 bases, 12 bases remained unmatched. Assay: immunoSEQ multiplex PCR; the TCRdb copy retains only in-frame clones and omits some. The repertoire consists of some 80,000 clones, with around 90% occurring once and the leading ten covering roughly 1%. The sequencing used peripheral blood, collected in the first trimester of pregnancy. The TCR was taken from a female donor in good health, enrolled as a control in a pregnancy study. The chain recombines TRBV6-1 with TRBJ1-1; TRBD1 agrees at 7 bases. The CDR3 nucleotides are TGTGCCAGCGGCCCGACAGGGATATTGTCTGAAGCTTTCTTT. Translation: CASGPTGILSEAFF.